The present entry profiles one TCR beta chain with its context. This entry is derived from a study of cytomegalovirus exposure and HLA in healthy donors. Per germline, CDR1 LNHDA and CDR2 SQIVND (reference sequence). Trimming shortened V by 5 bases and J by 3 bases, and 7 bases separated the two germline ends. There are 12 residues in the CDR3. Both 60 Vbeta primers and 13 Jbeta primers went into the PCR. Generated by immunoSEQ multiplex PCR, the TCRdb table keeps only in-frame clones and is missing some. The profile shows 170,000 or so clones, 77% of them singletons. This TCR derives from a woman in her twenties or thirties in good health and CMV-seronegative. V and J are TRBV19 and TRBJ1-2; D gene unclear. Source material: PBMCs. CDR3: CASSWSDYGYTF. CDR3 in DNA: TGTGCCAGTAGTTGGAGCGACTATGGCTACACCTTC.